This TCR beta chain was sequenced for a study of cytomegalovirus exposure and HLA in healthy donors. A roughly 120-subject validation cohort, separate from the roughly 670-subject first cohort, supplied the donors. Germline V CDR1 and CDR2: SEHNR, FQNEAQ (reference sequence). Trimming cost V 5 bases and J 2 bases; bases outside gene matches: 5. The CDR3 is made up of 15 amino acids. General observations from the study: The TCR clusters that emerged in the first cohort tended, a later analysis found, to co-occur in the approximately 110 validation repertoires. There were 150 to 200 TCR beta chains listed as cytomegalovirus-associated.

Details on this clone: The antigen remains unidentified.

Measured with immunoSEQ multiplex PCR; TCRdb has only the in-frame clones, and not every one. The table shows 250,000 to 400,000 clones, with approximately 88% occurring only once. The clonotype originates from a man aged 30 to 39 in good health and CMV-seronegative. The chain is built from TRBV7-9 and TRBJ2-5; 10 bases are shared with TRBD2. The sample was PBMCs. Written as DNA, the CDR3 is TGTGCCAGCAGCGTGGGTAGCGGGGGGCAAGAGACCCAGTACTTC. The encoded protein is CASSVGSGGQETQYF.